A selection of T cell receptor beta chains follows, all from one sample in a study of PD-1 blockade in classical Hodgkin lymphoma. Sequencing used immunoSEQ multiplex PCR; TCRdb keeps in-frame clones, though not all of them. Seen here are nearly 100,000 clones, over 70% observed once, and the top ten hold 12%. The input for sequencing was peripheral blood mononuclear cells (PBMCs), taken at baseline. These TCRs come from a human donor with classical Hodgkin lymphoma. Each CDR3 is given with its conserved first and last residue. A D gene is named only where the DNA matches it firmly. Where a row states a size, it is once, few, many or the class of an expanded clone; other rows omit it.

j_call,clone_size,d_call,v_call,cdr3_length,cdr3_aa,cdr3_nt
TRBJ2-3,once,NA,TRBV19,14,CASSWGLLTDTQYF,TGTGCCAGTAGTTGGGGGTTACTCACAGATACGCAGTATTTT
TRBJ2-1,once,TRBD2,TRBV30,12,CAGAGAGNEQFF,TGTGCCGGAGCGGGAGCGGGGAATGAGCAGTTCTTC
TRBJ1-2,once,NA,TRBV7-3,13,CASSPLPGGGYTF,TGTGCCAGCAGCCCGCTACCGGGAGGCGGCTACACCTTC
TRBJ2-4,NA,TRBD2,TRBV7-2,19,CASSQTLAGVPSRVDIQYF,TGTGCCAGCAGCCAGACCCTAGCGGGAGTTCCTTCTCGAGTGGACATTCAGTACTTC
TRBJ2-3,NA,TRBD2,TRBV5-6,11,CASRAGGTQYF,TGTGCCAGCAGGGCGGGAGGTACGCAGTATTTT
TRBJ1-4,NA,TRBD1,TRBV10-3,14,CAIRGTGTSEKLFF,TGTGCCATCAGGGGGACAGGGACGAGTGAAAAACTGTTTTTT
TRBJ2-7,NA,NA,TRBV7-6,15,CASSALPSSIYEQYF,TGTGCCAGCAGCGCGCTCCCGAGTAGCATCTACGAGCAGTACTTC
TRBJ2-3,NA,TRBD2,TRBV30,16,CAWGAGTRRISDTQYF,TGTGCCTGGGGGGCGGGGACTAGGCGAATTTCAGATACGCAGTATTTT
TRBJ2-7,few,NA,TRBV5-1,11,CASSRGYEQYF,TGCGCCAGCAGCCGAGGCTACGAGCAGTACTTC
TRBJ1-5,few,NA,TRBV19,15,CASNWGGQSNQPQHF,TGTGCCAGTAACTGGGGGGGTCAAAGCAATCAGCCCCAGCATTTT
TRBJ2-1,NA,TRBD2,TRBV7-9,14,CASSLGGLGSEQFF,TGTGCCAGCAGCTTAGGGGGACTAGGATCGGAGCAGTTCTTC
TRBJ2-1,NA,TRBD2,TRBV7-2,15,CASSLVPGGGGEQFF,TGTGCCAGCAGCTTAGTTCCGGGAGGAGGTGGTGAGCAGTTCTTC
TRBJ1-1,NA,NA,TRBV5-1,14,CASSLDGENTEAFF,TGCGCCAGCAGCTTGGATGGGGAGAACACTGAAGCTTTCTTT
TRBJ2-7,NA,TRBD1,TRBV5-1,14,CASSPGQVVYEQYF,TGCGCCAGCAGCCCGGGACAGGTGGTGTACGAGCAGTACTTC
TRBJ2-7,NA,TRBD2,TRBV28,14,CASRLSGALHEQYF,TGTGCCAGCAGACTTAGCGGGGCTTTACACGAGCAGTACTTC
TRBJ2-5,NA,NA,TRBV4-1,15,CASSPFGGWGETQYF,TGCGCCAGCAGCCCCTTTGGGGGCTGGGGGGAGACCCAGTACTTC
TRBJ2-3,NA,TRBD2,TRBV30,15,CAWSRSGSAADTQYF,TGTGCCTGGAGTCGTAGCGGGAGCGCTGCAGATACGCAGTATTTT
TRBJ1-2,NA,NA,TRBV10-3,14,CAITGSPSNYGYTF,TGTGCCATCACCGGGTCACCCTCTAACTATGGCTACACCTTC
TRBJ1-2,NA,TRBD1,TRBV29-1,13,CSAGQGNVFGYTF,TGCAGCGCAGGACAGGGCAACGTCTTTGGCTACACCTTC
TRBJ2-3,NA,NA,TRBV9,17,CASSTGTSKGLTDTQYF,TGTGCCAGCAGCACCGGGACTTCTAAGGGCCTCACAGATACGCAGTATTTT
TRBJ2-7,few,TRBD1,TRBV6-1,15,CASRSGQGGSYEQYF,TGTGCCAGCAGGTCGGGACAGGGGGGCTCCTACGAGCAGTACTTC
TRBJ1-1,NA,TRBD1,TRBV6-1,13,CASIPAGQGRAFF,TGTGCCAGCATCCCCGCAGGACAGGGGAGAGCTTTCTTT
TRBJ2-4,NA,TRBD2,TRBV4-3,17,CASSEGAGGPARDIQYF,TGCGCCAGCAGCGAAGGGGCGGGAGGTCCCGCCCGGGACATTCAGTACTTC
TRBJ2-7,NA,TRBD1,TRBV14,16,CASSQGLPGQAYEQYF,TGTGCCAGCAGCCAAGGGCTGCCGGGACAGGCCTACGAGCAGTACTTC
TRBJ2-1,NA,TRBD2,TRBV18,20,CASSPERPSGAKSSYNEQFF,TGTGCCAGCTCACCAGAGCGGCCTAGCGGGGCGAAGAGCTCCTACAATGAGCAGTTCTTC
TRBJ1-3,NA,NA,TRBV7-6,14,CASSLANSGNTIYF,TGTGCCAGCAGCTTAGCTAACTCTGGAAACACCATATATTTT
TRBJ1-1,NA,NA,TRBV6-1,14,CASSGSLWNTEAFF,TGTGCCAGCAGTGGCTCTCTGTGGAACACTGAAGCTTTCTTT
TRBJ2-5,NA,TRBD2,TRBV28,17,CASSSTASGRATETQYF,TGTGCCAGCAGTTCTACAGCTAGCGGGAGGGCCACAGAGACCCAGTACTTC
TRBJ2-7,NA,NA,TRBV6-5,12,CASRLGPYEQYF,TGTGCCAGCAGACTCGGGCCTTACGAGCAGTACTTC
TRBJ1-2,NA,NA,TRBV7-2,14,CASSREVGNYGYTF,TGTGCCAGCAGCCGAGAGGTGGGGAACTATGGCTACACCTTC
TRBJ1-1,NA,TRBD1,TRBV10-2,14,CASSEPNRGTEAFF,TGCGCCAGCAGTGAGCCTAACAGGGGGACTGAAGCTTTCTTT
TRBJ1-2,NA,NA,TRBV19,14,CASKDDIIYNGYTF,TGTGCCAGTAAGGATGACATAATTTACAATGGCTACACCTTC
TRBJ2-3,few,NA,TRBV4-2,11,CASSRGYTQYF,TGTGCCAGCAGCCGGGGGTATACGCAGTATTTT
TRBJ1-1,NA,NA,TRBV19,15,CASSIFQGGNTEAFF,TGTGCCAGTAGTATATTCCAGGGTGGGAACACTGAAGCTTTCTTT
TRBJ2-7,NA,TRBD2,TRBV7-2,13,CASRGGTIGEQYF,TGTGCCAGCAGGGGGGGGACTATCGGCGAGCAGTACTTC